The T cell receptor (beta chain) under discussion was sequenced for a study of blood T cells in healthy people across ages. Points from the study as a whole: Diversity of TCR beta per million T cells declined in a roughly linear way with age.

Note on this clonotype: The antigen is undetermined.

Donors were healthy Caucasian individuals from Russia aged roughly 6 to 95. Every donor contributed about 10 milliliters of peripheral blood by blood draw. Extraction yielded at least 6 micrograms of total RNA per sample. Then a second PCR, running about 6 to 12 cycles, was carried out with a sample-barcoded 5' primer and a J-beta primer mix. TCRdb reprocessed the 5' RACE reads via MiXCR and lists one record per CDR3 protein. The top ten clones hold over 2% of a sample with roughly 2 million distinct CDR3 sequences, about 49% of them seen once. Sequenced sample: blood. This sequence was found in a middle-aged woman in good health.

DNA of the CDR3: TGCAGTGCTAGCTTGGGTACCGGGGGGGCCACCAATACGCAGTATTTT. This sequence encodes CSASLGTGGATNTQYF. The V call is TRBV20-1, the J call TRBJ2-3; 8 nucleotides match TRBD2. CDR1 is DFQATT and CDR2 is SNEGSKA in the germline V gene (reference sequence). The length of the CDR3 is 16 residues. After removal of 3 bases from V and 7 bases from J, the junction contained 15 bases not matched to a gene.